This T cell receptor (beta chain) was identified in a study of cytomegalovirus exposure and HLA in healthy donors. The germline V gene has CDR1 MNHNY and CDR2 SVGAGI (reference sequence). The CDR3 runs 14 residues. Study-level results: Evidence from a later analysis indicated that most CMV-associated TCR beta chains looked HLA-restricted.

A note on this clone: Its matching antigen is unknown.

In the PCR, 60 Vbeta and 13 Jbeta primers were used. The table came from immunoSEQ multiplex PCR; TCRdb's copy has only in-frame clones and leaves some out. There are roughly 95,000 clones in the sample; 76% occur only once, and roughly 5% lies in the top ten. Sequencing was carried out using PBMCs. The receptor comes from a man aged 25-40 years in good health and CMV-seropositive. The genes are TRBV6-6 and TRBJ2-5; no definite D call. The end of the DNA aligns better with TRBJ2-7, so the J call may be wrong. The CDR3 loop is CASSRSQSSYEQYF. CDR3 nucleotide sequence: TGTGCCAGCAGCCGGTCCCAAAGCTCCTACGAGCAGTACTTC.